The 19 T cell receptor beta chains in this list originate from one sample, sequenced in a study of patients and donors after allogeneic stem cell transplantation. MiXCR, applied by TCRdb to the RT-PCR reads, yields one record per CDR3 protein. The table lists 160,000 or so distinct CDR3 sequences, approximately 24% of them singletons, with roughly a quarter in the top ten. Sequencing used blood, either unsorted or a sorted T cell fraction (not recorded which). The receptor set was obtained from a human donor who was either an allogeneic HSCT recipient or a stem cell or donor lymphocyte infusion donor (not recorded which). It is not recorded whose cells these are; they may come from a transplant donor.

CDR3 nucleotides: TGTGCCAGCAGTACCCCCGGGACAGGGGTTCGCGAGCAGTACTTC. Amino acid sequence: CASSTPGTGVREQYF. The chain couples TRBV6-1 to TRBJ2-7; 10 bases fit TRBD1. Germline lookup yields CDR1 MNHNS and CDR2 SASEGT. The CDR3 extends over 15 amino acids. The V segment lost 5 bases and the J segment 6 bases; nucleotides outside the gene matches: 10.

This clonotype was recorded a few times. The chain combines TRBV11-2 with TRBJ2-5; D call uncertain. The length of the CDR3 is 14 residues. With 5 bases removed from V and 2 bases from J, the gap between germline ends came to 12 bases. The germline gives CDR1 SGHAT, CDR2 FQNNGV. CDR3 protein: CASSRLTVQETQYF. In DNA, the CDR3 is TGTGCCAGCAGCCGGTTAACCGTACAAGAGACCCAGTACTTC.

The CDR3 loop is CASSYPSGPNTEAFF. DNA for the CDR3: TGTGCCAGCAGTTACCCGTCCGGACCGAACACTGAAGCTTTCTTT. The chain uses TRBV12-3 or TRBV12-4 and TRBJ1-1; no clear D gene. V lost 4 bases to trimming and J lost 1 base, with 13 bases between them. This CDR3 spans 15 amino acids.

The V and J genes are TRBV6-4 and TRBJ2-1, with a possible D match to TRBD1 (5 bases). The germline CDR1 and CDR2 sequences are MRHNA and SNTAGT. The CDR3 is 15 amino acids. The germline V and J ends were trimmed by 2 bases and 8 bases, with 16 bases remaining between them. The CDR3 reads CASSDPLSGMDEQFF. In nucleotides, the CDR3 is TGTGCCAGCAGTGACCCCCTATCAGGGATGGATGAGCAGTTCTTC.

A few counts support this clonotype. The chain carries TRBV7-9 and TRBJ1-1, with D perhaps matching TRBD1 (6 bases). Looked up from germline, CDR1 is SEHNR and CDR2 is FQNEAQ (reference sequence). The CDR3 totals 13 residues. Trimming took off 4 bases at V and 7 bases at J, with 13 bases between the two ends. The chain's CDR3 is CASSSAAGVEAFF. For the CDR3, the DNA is TGTGCCAGCAGCTCGGCCGCAGGGGTTGAAGCTTTCTTT.

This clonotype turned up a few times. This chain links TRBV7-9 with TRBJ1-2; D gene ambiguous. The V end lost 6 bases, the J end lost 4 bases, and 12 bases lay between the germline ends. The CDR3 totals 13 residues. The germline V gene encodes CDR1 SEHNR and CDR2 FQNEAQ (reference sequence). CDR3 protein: CASSPDGGYGYTF. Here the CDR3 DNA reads TGTGCCAGCAGTCCAGACGGAGGCTATGGCTACACCTTC.

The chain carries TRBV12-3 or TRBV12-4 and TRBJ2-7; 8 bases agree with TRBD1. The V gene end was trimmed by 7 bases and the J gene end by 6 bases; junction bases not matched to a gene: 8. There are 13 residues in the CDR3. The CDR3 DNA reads TGTGCCAGCACCGTGACAGGGGATCTCGAGCAGTACTTC. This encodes CASTVTGDLEQYF.

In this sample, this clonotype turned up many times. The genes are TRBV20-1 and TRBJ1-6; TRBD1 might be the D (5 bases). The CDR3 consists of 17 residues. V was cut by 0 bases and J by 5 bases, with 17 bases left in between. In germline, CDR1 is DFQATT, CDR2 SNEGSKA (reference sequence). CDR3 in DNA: TGCAGTGCTAGAGATGTGCGGGACGGGAGGGATAATTCACCCCTCCACTTT. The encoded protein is CSARDVRDGRDNSPLHF.

CDR3 nucleotide sequence: TGTGCCTGGAGGCCGTCGGGGGGCACTGAAGCTTTCTTT. Encoded protein: CAWRPSGGTEAFF. The chain combines TRBV30 with TRBJ1-1; D is perhaps TRBD1 (5 bases). V dropped 3 bases and J dropped 4 bases, with 12 bases sitting between them. Germline CDR1 and CDR2: GTSNPN and SVGIG (reference sequence). This CDR3 region has 13 residues.

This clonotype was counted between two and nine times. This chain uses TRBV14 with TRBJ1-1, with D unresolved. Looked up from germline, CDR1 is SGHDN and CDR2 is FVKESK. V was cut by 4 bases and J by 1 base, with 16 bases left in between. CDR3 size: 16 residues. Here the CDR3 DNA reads TGTGCCAGCAGCCCTCCGACATATGCGAGGAACACTGAAGCTTTCTTT. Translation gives CASSPPTYARNTEAFF.

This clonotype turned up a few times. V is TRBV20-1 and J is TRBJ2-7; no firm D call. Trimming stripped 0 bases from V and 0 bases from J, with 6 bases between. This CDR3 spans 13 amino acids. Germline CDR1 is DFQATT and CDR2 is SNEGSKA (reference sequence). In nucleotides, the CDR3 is TGCAGTGCTAGAGATCCCCCCTCCTACGAGCAGTACTTC. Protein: CSARDPPSYEQYF.

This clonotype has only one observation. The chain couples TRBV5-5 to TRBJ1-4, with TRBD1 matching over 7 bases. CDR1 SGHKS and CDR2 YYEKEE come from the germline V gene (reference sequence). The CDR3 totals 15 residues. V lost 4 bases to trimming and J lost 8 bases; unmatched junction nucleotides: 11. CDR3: CASSRAGQRTEKLFF. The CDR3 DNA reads TGTGCCAGCAGCCGGGCGGGACAGCGAACGGAAAAACTGTTTTTT.

The CDR3 coding sequence is TGCGCCAGCAGTCGTTTTTTGGCGGGGGGTACCACAGATACGCAGTATTTT. This sequence encodes CASSRFLAGGTTDTQYF. The V and J genes are TRBV5-1 and TRBJ2-3, with 8 bases identical to TRBD2. The junction had 13 bases not matched to a gene; V was cut back by 5 bases and J by 2 bases. Germline loops: CDR1 SGHRS, CDR2 YFSETQ. The CDR3 length is 17 residues.

CDR3 sequence reads: CSAEGGDGYTF. Here the CDR3 DNA reads TGCAGCGCCGAGGGGGGAGATGGCTACACCTTC. V gene TRBV29-1 combines with J gene TRBJ1-2; the D gene is possibly TRBD1 (6 bases). The CDR3 covers 11 residues. Trimming left V 7 bases short and J 6 bases short, with 12 bases between. Germline CDR1 SQVTM, CDR2 ANQGSEA.

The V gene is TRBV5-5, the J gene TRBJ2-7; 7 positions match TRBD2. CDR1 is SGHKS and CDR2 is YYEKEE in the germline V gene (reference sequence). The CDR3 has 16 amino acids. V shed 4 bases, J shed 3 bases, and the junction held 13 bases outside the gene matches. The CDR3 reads CASSPSGGRALYEQYF. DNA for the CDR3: TGTGCCAGCAGCCCTTCCGGGGGGAGGGCCCTCTACGAGCAGTACTTC.

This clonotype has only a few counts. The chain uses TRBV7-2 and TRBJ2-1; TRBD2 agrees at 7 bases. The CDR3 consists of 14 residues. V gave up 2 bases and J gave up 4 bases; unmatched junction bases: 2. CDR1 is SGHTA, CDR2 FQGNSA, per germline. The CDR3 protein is CASSLLLAYNEQFF. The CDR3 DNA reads TGTGCCAGCAGCTTACTACTAGCGTACAATGAGCAGTTCTTC.

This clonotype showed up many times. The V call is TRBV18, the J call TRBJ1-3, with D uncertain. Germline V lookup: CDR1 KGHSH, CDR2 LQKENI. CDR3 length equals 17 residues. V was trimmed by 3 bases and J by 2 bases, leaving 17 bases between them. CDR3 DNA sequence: TGTGCCAGCTCACCGTATGTCGCGGTTAAAACTGGAAACACCATATATTTT. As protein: CASSPYVAVKTGNTIYF.

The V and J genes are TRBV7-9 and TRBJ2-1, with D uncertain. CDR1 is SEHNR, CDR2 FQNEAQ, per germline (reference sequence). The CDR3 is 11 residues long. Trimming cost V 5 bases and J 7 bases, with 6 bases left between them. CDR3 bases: TGTGCCAGCAGCACCATTAATGAGCAGTTCTTC. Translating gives CASSTINEQFF.

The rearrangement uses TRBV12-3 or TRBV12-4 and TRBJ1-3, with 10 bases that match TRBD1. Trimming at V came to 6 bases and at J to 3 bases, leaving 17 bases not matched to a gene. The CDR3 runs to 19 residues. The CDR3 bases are TGTGCCAGCAGAGGGGGCCGACAGGGGGCGCCGAAGTTTGGAAACACCATATATTTT. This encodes CASRGGRQGAPKFGNTIYF.